Below are 32 T cell receptor beta chains sequenced from a single sample in a study of blood T cell repertoires in COVID-19. Clones were sequenced by immunoSEQ multiplex PCR, and TCRdb holds only the in-frame ones, with some missing. This sample has 380,000 or so clones, with approximately 80% found just once. The material sequenced was peripheral blood. The receptors were sampled from a human donor with acute or convalescent COVID-19. The donor label of this sample is uncertain.

The V and J genes are TRBV28 and TRBJ2-3; 14 bases map to TRBD2. Per germline, CDR1 MDHEN and CDR2 SYDVKM. The ends lost 4 bases at V and 0 bases at J; junction bases unmatched: 3. This CDR3 is built from 17 residues. The CDR3 region has the DNA TGTGCCAGCAGTTGGGGGACTAGCGGGGGTAGCACAGATACGCAGTATTTT. Its translation: CASSWGTSGGSTDTQYF. The complete variable domain, with remaining parts taken from reference TRBV28 and TRBJ2-3, reads DVKVTQSSRYLVKRTGEKVFLECVQDMDHENMFWYRQDPGLGLRLIYFSYDVKMKEKGDIPEGYSVSREKKERFSLILESASTNQTSMYLCASSWGTSGGSTDTQYFGPGTRLTVL.

This chain links TRBV5-4 with TRBJ2-7, with a possible D match to TRBD2 (5 bases). The CDR3 extends over 18 amino acids. Germline loops: CDR1 SGHNT, CDR2 YYREEE (reference sequence). Trimming shortened V by 0 bases and J by 4 bases, and 23 bases separated the two germline ends. The CDR3 DNA reads TGTGCCAGCAGCTTGGCCCAAATCAACGGCCGGACTCAATACGAGCAGTACTTC. As protein: CASSLAQINGRTQYEQYF.

The gene calls are TRBV6-5 and TRBJ1-6; D is unresolved. Trimming stripped 10 bases from V and 4 bases from J, with 11 bases between. CDR3 length: 13 amino acids. Germline lookup yields CDR1 MNHEY and CDR2 SVGAGI. The CDR3 DNA reads as TGTGCCACCCCGTCGGGGTATAATTCACCCCTCCACTTT. Its protein is CATPSGYNSPLHF.

This rearrangement joins TRBV2 to TRBJ1-1; TRBD1 aligns across 7 bases. In germline, CDR1 is SNHLY, CDR2 FYNNEI. CDR3 length: 14 amino acids. The junction had 4 bases not matched to a gene; V was cut back by 5 bases and J by 1 base. DNA for the CDR3: TGTGCCAGCAGTTTCAACAGGGGGAACACTGAAGCTTTCTTT. Amino acids: CASSFNRGNTEAFF.

The CDR3 DNA is TGCGCCAGCAGCTTGCCTCTACTAGCGGATTCAGATACGCAGTATTTT. Protein sequence: CASSLPLLADSDTQYF. This chain links TRBV5-1 with TRBJ2-3; 8 bases match TRBD2. With V trimmed by 1 base and J by 4 bases, 8 bases remained unmatched. Per germline, CDR1 SGHRS and CDR2 YFSETQ. This CDR3 has 16 amino acids.

This clone was detected only once. The gene calls are TRBV28 and TRBJ1-2; D might be TRBD1 (5 bases). The V gene's germline CDR1 is MDHEN and CDR2 SYDVKM. The CDR3 is made up of 14 amino acids. V was clipped by 3 bases and J by 7 bases, with 15 bases between them. The CDR3 loop is CASSFWGGVGGYTF. The CDR3 region has the DNA TGTGCCAGCAGTTTTTGGGGAGGGGTTGGTGGCTACACCTTC.

The chain couples TRBV27 to TRBJ1-1, with TRBD1 matching over 7 bases. The V gene end was trimmed by 5 bases and the J gene end by 8 bases; junction bases not matched to a gene: 8. The CDR3 runs 13 residues. Germline loops: CDR1 MNHEY, CDR2 SMNVEV (reference sequence). The CDR3 DNA is TGTGCCAGCAGTCCAGGGACAGACTCAGAAGCTTTCTTT. Translated, it gives CASSPGTDSEAFF.

This clone came up many times. V gene TRBV2 combines with J gene TRBJ2-2, with 9 bases identical to TRBD2. From germline, CDR1 is SNHLY and CDR2 FYNNEI. Trimming at V came to 1 base and at J to 5 bases, leaving 2 bases not matched to a gene. CDR3 length equals 15 residues. CDR3 sequence: CASSEVLAGTGELFF. DNA of the CDR3: TGTGCCAGCAGTGAAGTGCTAGCGGGGACCGGGGAGCTGTTTTTT.

The gene calls are TRBV11-3 and TRBJ1-1; D is ambiguous. Germline lookup yields CDR1 SGHNT and CDR2 YENEEA. The germline V and J ends were trimmed by 2 bases and 1 base, with 5 bases remaining between them. There are 13 residues in the CDR3. The CDR3 nucleotides read TGTGCCAGCAGCTTACGGAGGAACACTGAAGCTTTCTTT. Its protein product is CASSLRRNTEAFF.

The table lists this clone with a few counts. The J gene is TRBJ1-2, the V gene TRBV5-5; 8 bases agree with TRBD1. Germline CDR1 is SGHKS and CDR2 is YYEKEE (reference sequence). The CDR3 is made up of 14 amino acids. With 5 bases clipped from V and 2 bases from J, the junction kept 5 bases outside the gene matches. This CDR3 is CASRRTGSNYGYTF. The CDR3 nucleotides are TGTGCCAGCAGGCGGACAGGGTCGAACTATGGCTACACCTTC.

The rearrangement links TRBV20-1 to TRBJ2-5; D might be TRBD1 (6 bases). Germline V CDR1 and CDR2: DFQATT, SNEGSKA (reference sequence). CDR3 length: 13 amino acids. V dropped 3 bases and J dropped 5 bases, with 13 bases sitting between them. CDR3 in DNA: TGCAGTGCTAGTAAACAGGGCGGGGAGACCCAGTACTTC. Encoded protein: CSASKQGGETQYF.

CDR3: CASRDSLDGYTF. The CDR3 DNA reads TGTGCCAGCAGGGACAGCTTGGATGGCTACACCTTC. The chain recombines TRBV28 with TRBJ1-2; tentatively, D is TRBD1 (6 bases). This CDR3 is built from 12 residues. Trimming pared 6 bases from V and 6 bases from J, leaving 11 bases between. Germline CDR1 and CDR2: MDHEN and SYDVKM.

The chain links TRBV6-5 to TRBJ2-2, with D tentatively TRBD2 (5 bases). From germline, CDR1 is MNHEY and CDR2 SVGAGI. This CDR3 has 14 amino acids. The V end lost 6 bases, the J end lost 1 base, and 9 bases lay between the germline ends. The DNA for the CDR3 is TGTGCCAGCAGACCCGGGAAGAACACCGGGGAGCTGTTTTTT. Its translation: CASRPGKNTGELFF.

This clone came up once. The chain has TRBV29-1 and TRBJ1-1; perhaps TRBD1 as D (5 bases). There are 12 residues in the CDR3. Germline CDR1 SQVTM, CDR2 ANQGSEA. V was clipped by 5 bases and J by 4 bases, with 11 bases between them. The CDR3 region has the DNA TGCAGCGTTCTCGACAGAAGCACTGAAGCTTTCTTT. It specifies CSVLDRSTEAFF. The complete variable domain, with remaining parts taken from reference TRBV29-1 and TRBJ1-1, reads SAVISQKPSRDICQRGTSLTIQCQVDSQVTMMFWYRQQPGQSLTLIATANQGSEATYESGFVIDKFPISRPNLTFSTLTVSNMSPEDSSIYLCSVLDRSTEAFFGQGTRLTVV.

The gene calls are TRBV4-2 and TRBJ1-5; 9 bases map to TRBD1. V trimming: 3 bases; J trimming: 7 bases; junction bases outside the gene matches: 7. The CDR3 sequence is 15 residues long. CDR1 and CDR2 from the germline V gene are LGHNA and YNFKEQ. This CDR3 is CASSQSGQGRQPQHF. CDR3 nucleotides: TGTGCCAGCAGCCAGTCGGGACAGGGCCGACAGCCCCAGCATTTT.

The chain employs TRBV9 and TRBJ2-5; 7 nucleotides agree with TRBD2. This CDR3 is built from 14 residues. After removal of 0 bases from V and 6 bases from J, the junction contained 5 bases not matched to a gene. From germline, CDR1 is SGDLS and CDR2 YYNGEE. In DNA form, the CDR3 reads TGTGCCAGCAGCGTAGCACTAGCGTCGCAGACCCAGTACTTC. Translation: CASSVALASQTQYF.

The rearrangement links TRBV6-4 to TRBJ2-3; 7 nucleotides agree with TRBD1. The CDR3 is made up of 14 amino acids. Per the germline V gene, CDR1 is MRHNA and CDR2 is SNTAGT. The J segment lost 0 bases and the V segment lost 5 bases, leaving 2 bases of the junction unmatched. CDR3 sequence (DNA): TGTGCCAGCAGTAGACAGGGCAGCACAGATACGCAGTATTTT. Its protein product is CASSRQGSTDTQYF.

The rearrangement joins TRBV21-1 to TRBJ2-6; the DNA was not compared with TRBD2, the D call given in the table. TRBV21-1 is described as a pseudogene. This CDR3 has 20 amino acids. In DNA, the CDR3 is TGTGCCCCCAGGTGGGCGGGAGTAATAATAATAGACTCTGGGGCCAACGTCCTGACTTTC. Translated, it gives CAPRWAGVIIIDSGANVLTF.

This chain links TRBV6-5 with TRBJ1-6, with a possible D match to TRBD1 (5 bases). CDR3 length equals 13 residues. Trimming stripped 5 bases from V and 5 bases from J, with 7 bases between. Germline values: CDR1 MNHEY, CDR2 SVGAGI. As DNA, the CDR3 is TGTGCCAGCAGTAAGACAGATAATTCACCCCTCCACTTT. Translating it yields CASSKTDNSPLHF.

The chain combines TRBV18 with TRBJ2-5, with D possibly matching TRBD2 (6 bases). Deletions cut 3 bases from V and 4 bases from J, with 12 bases between. This CDR3 contains 14 residues. Germline lookup yields CDR1 KGHSH and CDR2 LQKENI. CDR3 sequence: CASSPNALAETQYF. The CDR3 DNA reads as TGTGCCAGCTCACCTAACGCACTAGCAGAGACCCAGTACTTC.

V is TRBV28 and J is TRBJ2-7; unclear D gene. Trimming removed 7 bases at V and 5 bases at J, with 12 bases between. CDR3 length: 12 residues. Germline CDR1 MDHEN, CDR2 SYDVKM. Written as DNA, the CDR3 is TGTGCCAGCACTGTCAGGAAAAACGAGCAGTACTTC. This gives the protein CASTVRKNEQYF.

This clone is a singleton in its sample. This chain uses TRBV15 with TRBJ1-4, with 8 nucleotides matching TRBD1. J was trimmed by 7 bases and V by 5 bases; bases with no gene match: 6. The CDR3 runs 14 residues. CDR1 LNHNV and CDR2 YYDKDF come from the germline V gene (reference sequence). CDR3 in DNA: TGTGCCACCAGCCGACAGGGGTCGGGTGAAAAACTGTTTTTT. It yields the protein CATSRQGSGEKLFF.

This clone appeared once. The rearrangement uses TRBV6-4 and TRBJ2-7; tentative D call: TRBD2 (5 bases). The CDR3 contains 13 residues. Looked up from germline, CDR1 is MRHNA and CDR2 is SNTAGT. Trimming stripped 7 bases from V and 9 bases from J, with 19 bases between. The CDR3 DNA reads TGTGCCAGCAATGCCGGGGATCGGGCTCGGCAGTACTTC. This encodes CASNAGDRARQYF.

This chain connects TRBV30 to TRBJ1-3; no clear D. V gave up 0 bases and J gave up 0 bases, with 12 bases separating them. Per the germline V gene, CDR1 is GTSNPN and CDR2 is SVGIG (reference sequence). This CDR3 has 16 amino acids. The CDR3 nucleotides are TGTGCCTGGAGTGTACGGGGTAGATACTCTGGAAACACCATATATTTT. Its translation is CAWSVRGRYSGNTIYF. Variable domain in full (rest from reference TRBV30 and TRBJ1-3): SQTIHQWPATLVQPVGSPLSLECTVEGTSNPNLYWYRQAAGRGLQLLFYSVGIGQISSEVPQNLSASRPQDRQFILSSKKLLLSDSGFYLCAWSVRGRYSGNTIYFGEGSWLTVV.

The rearrangement links TRBV4-1 to TRBJ2-1; 10 positions match TRBD2. The V segment lost 1 base and the J segment 10 bases; nucleotides outside the gene matches: 7. The CDR3 contains 15 residues. CDR1 and CDR2 (germline): MGHRA, YSYEKL. CDR3 sequence: CASSQVSGGAREQFF. CDR3 sequence (DNA): TGCGCCAGCAGCCAAGTCAGCGGGGGGGCCCGGGAGCAGTTCTTC.

The chain uses TRBV28 and TRBJ1-5, with D perhaps matching TRBD1 (5 bases). CDR1 and CDR2 (germline): MDHEN, SYDVKM. Deletions cut 3 bases from V and 7 bases from J, with 13 bases between. CDR3 length: 14 amino acids. The CDR3 loop is CASSLGGRGQPQHF. DNA for the CDR3: TGTGCCAGCAGTTTGGGGGGGAGAGGACAGCCCCAGCATTTT.

J is TRBJ1-1 and V is TRBV7-2, with 7 bases fitting TRBD1. With V trimmed by 4 bases and J by 7 bases, 15 bases remained unmatched. This CDR3 is 16 amino acids long. In germline, CDR1 is SGHTA, CDR2 FQGNSA. DNA for the CDR3: TGTGCCAGCAGCTCAACAGGGGTACACCGTTCGAGTGAAGCTTTCTTT. Amino acid sequence: CASSSTGVHRSSEAFF.

The chain combines TRBV9 with TRBJ1-1; 10 bases agree with TRBD1. V lost 3 bases, J lost 0 bases, and 5 bases stayed unmatched. Looked up from germline, CDR1 is SGDLS and CDR2 is YYNGEE. The CDR3 is made up of 16 amino acids. CDR3 in amino acids: CASSDGTGEMNTEAFF. DNA for the CDR3: TGTGCCAGCAGCGACGGGACAGGGGAAATGAACACTGAAGCTTTCTTT.

The table lists this clone with a count of one. The chain combines TRBV29-1 with TRBJ1-1, with 8 bases identical to TRBD1. The CDR3 is 12 amino acids. V was pared by 8 bases and J by 6 bases, with 8 bases of the junction left unmatched. CDR1 SQVTM and CDR2 ANQGSEA come from the germline V gene. This CDR3 reads CSSGQGGPEAFF. The CDR3 coding sequence is TGCAGCTCCGGACAGGGAGGCCCTGAAGCTTTCTTT.

J is TRBJ1-1 and V is TRBV7-6; 9 nucleotides agree with TRBD1. Germline CDR1 is SGHVS and CDR2 is FNYEAQ. The trim removed 1 base at V and 2 bases at J, leaving 2 bases unmatched. The CDR3 consists of 15 residues. CDR3 region: CASSLVTGGNTEAFF. DNA for the CDR3: TGTGCCAGCAGCTTAGTTACAGGGGGCAACACTGAAGCTTTCTTT. Variable domain in full (rest from reference TRBV7-6 and TRBJ1-1): GAGVSQSPRYKVTKRGQDVALRCDPISGHVSLYWYRQALGQGPEFLTYFNYEAQQDKSGLPNDRFSAERPEGSISTLTIQRTEQRDSAMYRCASSLVTGGNTEAFFGQGTRLTVV.

The sample holds a few counts of this clone. This rearrangement joins TRBV27 to TRBJ2-5, with D possibly TRBD1 on 6 matching bases. Germline V lookup: CDR1 MNHEY, CDR2 SMNVEV (reference sequence). The CDR3 spans 16 residues. V was cut by 7 bases and J by 0 bases, with 18 bases left in between. CDR3 region: CASTPLTGNYQETQYF. CDR3 DNA: TGTGCCAGCACCCCGCTGACAGGAAATTACCAAGAGACCCAGTACTTC.

The chain uses TRBV15 and TRBJ1-6, with D perhaps TRBD1 (6 bases). This CDR3 is built from 14 residues. Germline CDR1 reads LNHNV; CDR2 reads YYDKDF (reference sequence). Trimming pared 6 bases from V and 5 bases from J, leaving 11 bases between. The CDR3 sequence: CATRDSAHNSPLHF. The DNA of the CDR3 is TGTGCCACCAGGGACAGTGCTCATAATTCACCCCTCCACTTT. Drawing the rest from reference TRBV15 and TRBJ1-6, the complete variable domain is DAMVIQNPRYQVTQFGKPVTLSCSQTLNHNVMYWYQQKSSQAPKLLFHYYDKDFNNEADTPDNFQSRRPNTSFCFLDIRSPGLGDTAMYLCATRDSAHNSPLHFGNGTRLTVT.